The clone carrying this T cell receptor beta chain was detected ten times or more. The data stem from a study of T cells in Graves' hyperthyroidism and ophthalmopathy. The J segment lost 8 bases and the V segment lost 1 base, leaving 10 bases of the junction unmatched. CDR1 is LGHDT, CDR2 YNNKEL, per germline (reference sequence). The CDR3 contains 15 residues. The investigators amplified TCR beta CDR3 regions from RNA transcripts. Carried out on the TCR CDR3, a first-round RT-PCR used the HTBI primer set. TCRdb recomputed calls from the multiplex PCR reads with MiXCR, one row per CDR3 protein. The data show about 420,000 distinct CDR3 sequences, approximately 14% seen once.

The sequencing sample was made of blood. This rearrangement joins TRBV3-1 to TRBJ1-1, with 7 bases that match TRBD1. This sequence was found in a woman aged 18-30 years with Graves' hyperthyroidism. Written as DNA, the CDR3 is TGTGCCAGCAGCCAAGTTACCAGGGGGGCAGGAGAAGCTTTCTTT. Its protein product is CASSQVTRGAGEAFF.